The TCR beta chain described here comes from a study of blood T cell repertoires in COVID-19. Study information: PBMCs, B-cell-depleted T cells, or T cells were the source of the cDNA or gDNA that made up the material.

CDR3 length: 13 amino acids. V lost 2 bases to trimming and J lost 12 bases; unmatched junction nucleotides: 8. Germline V lookup: CDR1 SGHAT, CDR2 FQDESV (reference sequence). This clone was counted a few times. Original processing notes: Nucleated cell counts were estimated from reference gene primer amplification. Here immunoSEQ multiplex PCR was the method, and the copy in TCRdb shows in-frame clones only, minus some. The V and J calls and the clone size are those of that table, but D and trimming were determined from the DNA. This sample has under 350,000 clones; just over 85% occur once, and the top ten carry 4% to 5%. Participants were placed into cohorts based on the clinical history they reported.

The receptor was derived from a woman in her 40s with acute COVID-19. Sequencing was carried out using PBMCs or T cells enriched from blood (not recorded which). The chain links TRBV11-1 to TRBJ1-2, with TRBD1 matching 8 bases. The CDR3 protein is CASSLSGQERNTF. CDR3 nucleotide sequence: TGTGCCAGCAGCTTATCGGGACAGGAAAGAAACACCTTC.